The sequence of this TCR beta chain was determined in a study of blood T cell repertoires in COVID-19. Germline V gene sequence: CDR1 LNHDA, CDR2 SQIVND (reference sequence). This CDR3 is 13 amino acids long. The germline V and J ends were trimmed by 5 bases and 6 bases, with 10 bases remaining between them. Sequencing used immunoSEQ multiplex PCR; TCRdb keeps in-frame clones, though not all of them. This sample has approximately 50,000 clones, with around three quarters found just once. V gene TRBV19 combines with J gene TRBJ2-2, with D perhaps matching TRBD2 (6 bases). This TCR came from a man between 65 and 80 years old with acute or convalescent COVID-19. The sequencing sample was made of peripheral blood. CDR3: CASSGGVAGELFF. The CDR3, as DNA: TGTGCCAGTAGTGGAGGGGTGGCCGGGGAGCTGTTTTTT.